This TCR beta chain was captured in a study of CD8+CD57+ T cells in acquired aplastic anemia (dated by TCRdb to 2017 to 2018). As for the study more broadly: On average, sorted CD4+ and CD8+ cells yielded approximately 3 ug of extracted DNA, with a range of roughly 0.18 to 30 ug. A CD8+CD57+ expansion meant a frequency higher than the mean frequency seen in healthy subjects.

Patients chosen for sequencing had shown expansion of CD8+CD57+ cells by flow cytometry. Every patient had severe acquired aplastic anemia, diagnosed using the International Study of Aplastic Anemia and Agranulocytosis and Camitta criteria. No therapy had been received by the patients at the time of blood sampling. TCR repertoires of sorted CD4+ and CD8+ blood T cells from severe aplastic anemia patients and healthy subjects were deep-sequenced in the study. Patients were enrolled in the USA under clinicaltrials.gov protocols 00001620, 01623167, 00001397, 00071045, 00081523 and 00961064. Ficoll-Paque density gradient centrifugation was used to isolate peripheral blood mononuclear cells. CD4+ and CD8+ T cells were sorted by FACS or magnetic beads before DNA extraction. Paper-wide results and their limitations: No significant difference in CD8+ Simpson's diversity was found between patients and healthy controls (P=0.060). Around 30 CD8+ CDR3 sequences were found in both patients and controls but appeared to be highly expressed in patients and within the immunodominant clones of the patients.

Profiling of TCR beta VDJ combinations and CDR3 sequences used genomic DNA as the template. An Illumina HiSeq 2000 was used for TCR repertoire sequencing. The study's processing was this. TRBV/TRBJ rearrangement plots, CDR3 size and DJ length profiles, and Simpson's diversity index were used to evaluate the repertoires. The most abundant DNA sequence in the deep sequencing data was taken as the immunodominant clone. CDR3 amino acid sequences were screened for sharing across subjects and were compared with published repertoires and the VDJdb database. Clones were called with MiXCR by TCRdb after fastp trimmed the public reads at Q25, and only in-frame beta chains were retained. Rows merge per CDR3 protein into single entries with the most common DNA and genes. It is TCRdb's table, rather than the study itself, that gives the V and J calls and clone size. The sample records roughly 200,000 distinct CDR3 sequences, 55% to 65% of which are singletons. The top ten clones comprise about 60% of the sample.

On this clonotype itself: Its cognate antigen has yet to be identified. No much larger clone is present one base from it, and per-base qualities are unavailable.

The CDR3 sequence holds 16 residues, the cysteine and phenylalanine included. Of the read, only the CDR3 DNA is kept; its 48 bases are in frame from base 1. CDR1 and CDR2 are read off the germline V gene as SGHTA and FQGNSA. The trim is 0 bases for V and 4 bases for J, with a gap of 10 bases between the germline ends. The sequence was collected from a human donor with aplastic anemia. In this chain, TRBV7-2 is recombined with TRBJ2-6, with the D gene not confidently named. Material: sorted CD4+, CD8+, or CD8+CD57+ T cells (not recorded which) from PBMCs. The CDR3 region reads CASSLAKVGGANVLTF. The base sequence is TGTGCCAGCAGCTTAGCAAAGGTGGGGGGGGCCAACGTCCTGACTTTC.